This passage covers 15 T cell receptor beta chains from one sample sequenced in a study of CD8 T cells in Susac syndrome. Random hexamers served to reverse transcribe about 0.5 to 1 ug RNA. TCRdb re-called the immunoSEQ multiplex PCR reads through MiXCR, storing one row per CDR3 protein. The table lists 150,000 to 200,000 distinct CDR3 sequences, about 96% of them singletons. Sequencing was carried out using CD4+ T cells from PBMCs. All receptors derive from a human donor with Susac syndrome.

The chain links TRBV7-2 to TRBJ2-1; 8 positions match TRBD2. Germline CDR1 is SGHTA and CDR2 is FQGNSA. The trim removed 1 base at V and 3 bases at J, leaving 2 bases unmatched. The CDR3 totals 15 residues. In DNA form, the CDR3 reads TGTGCCAGCAGCTTAGAACTAGCGGACTACAATGAGCAGTTCTTC. Its translation is CASSLELADYNEQFF.

A single count supports this clonotype. The chain links TRBV4-3 to TRBJ1-3, with 7 bases identical to TRBD1. V was clipped by 4 bases and J by 1 base; unmatched bases: 4. This CDR3 is built from 15 residues. The germline V gene has CDR1 LGHNA and CDR2 YSLEER. Written as DNA, the CDR3 is TGCGCCAGCAGCCCATCGACAGGGTCTGGAAACACCATATATTTT. Protein sequence: CASSPSTGSGNTIYF.

The genes are TRBV15 and TRBJ2-5; D is undetermined. Per germline, CDR1 LNHNV and CDR2 YYDKDF (reference sequence). The germline V and J ends were trimmed by 0 bases and 1 base, with 6 bases remaining between them. The CDR3 has 14 residues. CDR3 region: CATSRDPVQETQYF. In nucleotides, the CDR3 is TGTGCCACCAGCAGAGATCCGGTCCAAGAGACCCAGTACTTC.

The chain has TRBV15 and TRBJ2-3; 7 nucleotides match TRBD1. Germline CDR1 LNHNV, CDR2 YYDKDF (reference sequence). J was trimmed by 6 bases and V by 3 bases; bases with no gene match: 3. The CDR3 loop spans 13 amino acids. The CDR3 loop is CATSRAGGDTQYF. CDR3 sequence (DNA): TGTGCCACCAGCAGGGCAGGGGGTGATACGCAGTATTTT.

This chain uses TRBV25-1 with TRBJ1-2, with TRBD1 matching over 8 bases. Looked up from germline, CDR1 is MGHDK and CDR2 is SYGVNS. The CDR3 runs to 11 residues. V lost 5 bases and J lost 13; bases outside the gene matches: 6. This CDR3 reads CASSWTGIATF. As DNA, the CDR3 is TGTGCCAGCAGTTGGACAGGGATCGCCACCTTC.

V usage is TRBV29-1 and J usage is TRBJ1-5; tentative D call: TRBD1 (5 bases). This CDR3 is built from 13 residues. The germline CDR1 and CDR2 sequences are SQVTM and ANQGSEA. V was pared by 3 bases and J by 7 bases, with 13 bases between. The CDR3 sequence is CSVDGGNGQPQHF. The CDR3 nucleotides read TGCAGCGTTGATGGGGGGAATGGGCAGCCCCAGCATTTT.

The rearrangement uses TRBV27 and TRBJ1-2; a possible D gene is TRBD1 (5 bases). The CDR3 has 16 residues. V was shortened by 7 bases and J by 4 bases, with 22 bases between the two germline ends. CDR1 and CDR2 (germline): MNHEY, SMNVEV (reference sequence). CDR3 region: CASTTYIGDDTYGYTF. The DNA for the CDR3 is TGTGCCAGCACAACCTATATCGGGGACGACACCTATGGCTACACCTTC.

Concerning this clonotype itself: One end of the junction is discordant with germline, which a read error may explain. The rearrangement joins TRBV9 to TRBJ2-7; 7 bases align to TRBD2. CDR3 length: 14 residues. The germline CDR1 and CDR2 sequences are SGDLS and YYNGEE. In nucleotides, the CDR3 is TGTGCCAGTAGCGCTGCAATGGGAGGGTACGAGCAGTACTTC. It translates to CASSAAMGGYEQYF. Supplemented by reference TRBV9 and TRBJ2-7, the full variable domain reads DSGVTQTPKHLITATGQRVTLRCSPRSGDLSVYWYQQSLDQGLQFLIQYYNGEERAKGNILERFSAQQFPDLHSELNLSSLELGDSALYFCASSAAMGGYEQYFGPGTRLTVT.

This chain links TRBV3-1 with TRBJ2-1; TRBD2 agrees at 9 bases. The V and J ends lost 4 bases and 11 bases, in that order; junction bases with no gene match: 9. Germline CDR1 LGHDT, CDR2 YNNKEL (reference sequence). This CDR3 spans 14 amino acids. CDR3 in amino acids: CASSLGVAGEKQFF. The DNA of the CDR3 is TGTGCCAGCAGCCTCGGGGTAGCGGGGGAAAAGCAGTTCTTC.

The chain employs TRBV4-3 and TRBJ2-7, with TRBD1 matching over 8 bases. Trimming took 0 bases from V and 0 from J; bases not matched to a gene: 7. Germline values: CDR1 LGHNA, CDR2 YSLEER. The CDR3 covers 17 residues. CDR3 sequence: CASSQEARTGSSYEQYF. CDR3 in DNA: TGCGCCAGCAGCCAAGAGGCGCGGACAGGGAGCTCCTACGAGCAGTACTTC.

The V and J genes are TRBV5-4 and TRBJ2-1; weak D call: TRBD2 (5 bases). CDR3 size: 14 residues. Trimming pared 1 base from V and 6 bases from J, leaving 11 bases between. From germline, CDR1 is SGHNT and CDR2 YYREEE (reference sequence). CDR3 nucleotides: TGTGCCAGCAGCTTGCTTGGAGGACTCAATGAGCAGTTCTTC. This encodes CASSLLGGLNEQFF.

This sequence joins TRBV12-3 or TRBV12-4 and TRBJ2-3; tentative D call: TRBD2 (5 bases). The CDR3 length is 15 residues. Deletions cut 3 bases from V and 1 base from J, with 11 bases between. The CDR3 DNA sequence: TGTGCCAGCAGTTTTTCGGGATCGGGCACAGATACGCAGTATTTT. Protein sequence: CASSFSGSGTDTQYF.

The chain employs TRBV7-2 and TRBJ2-4; the D gene is possibly TRBD2 (5 bases). The germline gives CDR1 SGHTA, CDR2 FQGNSA. There are 15 residues in the CDR3. Trimming left V 1 base short and J 3 bases short, with 10 bases between. The chain's CDR3 is CASSLVPRGKNIQYF. DNA of the CDR3: TGTGCCAGCAGCTTAGTACCCCGGGGCAAAAACATTCAGTACTTC.

V usage is TRBV11-1 and J usage is TRBJ1-1; no clear D. Germline lookup yields CDR1 SGHAT and CDR2 FQDESV (reference sequence). Trimming took 2 bases from V and 0 from J, leaving 4 bases between them. There are 13 residues in the CDR3. The CDR3 DNA follows: TGTGCCAGCAGCTTAAGCCTGAACACTGAAGCTTTCTTT. It specifies CASSLSLNTEAFF.

This clonotype has just one count. The chain recombines TRBV7-9 with TRBJ2-5, with 8 bases that match TRBD1. The CDR3 runs 14 residues. V dropped 5 bases and J dropped 5; count of bases not matched to a gene: 7. CDR1 SEHNR and CDR2 FQNEAQ come from the germline V gene (reference sequence). The CDR3 sequence is CASSPDRDWETQYF. The CDR3 DNA reads TGTGCCAGCAGCCCGGACAGGGATTGGGAGACCCAGTACTTC.